The clone carrying this T cell receptor (beta chain) was found many times. What it recognizes is unknown. The CDR3 covers 12 residues. Germline lookup yields CDR1 MDHEN and CDR2 SYDVKM. V lost 3 bases, J lost 9 bases, and 12 bases lay in between. This sample is part of a study of identical twins. Template switching (which added a universal primer site) was used, and cDNA carried unique molecular identifiers. One entry per CDR3 protein results from TCRdb running MiXCR on the 5' RACE reads. The table lists 200,000 to 250,000 distinct CDR3 sequences, around 8.1% of them singletons. Study findings and constraints: Analyses based on zero insertions could be partly confounded by invariant MAIT and iNKT cells.

This same sample was also part of a study on yellow fever vaccine responses in identical twins.

This TCR came from a woman aged 18-30 years in good health. The chain links TRBV28 to TRBJ2-7; no clear D. Material for sequencing was memory (CD45RO+) T cells sorted from blood. Written as DNA, the CDR3 is TGTGCCAGCAGTTTGGTTCGGTGGGGGCAGTACTTC. This sequence encodes CASSLVRWGQYF.